These 22 T cell receptor beta chains were sequenced from one sample in a study of T cells after yellow fever vaccination. A single record per CDR3 protein comes from TCRdb applying MiXCR to the 5' RACE reads. Among nearly 350,000 distinct CDR3 sequences listed, roughly 8.4% were seen once. The source was PBMCs, collected about 41 days after the first yellow fever vaccination. The receptors shown here come from a man between 18 and 29 years old who received the YFV17D yellow fever vaccine.

This clonotype came up a few times. DNA of the CDR3: TGTGCCAGCAGTATTAGACAGGGGAGTATGACCGGCTACACCTTC. Encoded protein: CASSIRQGSMTGYTF. This chain uses TRBV27 with TRBJ1-2; 8 bases agree with TRBD1. CDR3 size: 15 residues. CDR1 and CDR2 from the germline V gene are MNHEY and SMNVEV (reference sequence). With 5 bases clipped from V and 8 bases from J, the junction kept 13 bases outside the gene matches.

This clonotype was observed at least ten times. The chain employs TRBV7-7 and TRBJ1-4; no definite D call. This CDR3 has 13 residues. Trimming cost V 5 bases and J 0 bases, with 4 bases left between them. The germline gives CDR1 SSHAT, CDR2 FNYEAQ (reference sequence). CDR3 coding DNA: TGTGCCAGCAGCCCTGCAACTAATGAAAAACTGTTTTTT. Amino acid sequence: CASSPATNEKLFF.

This clonotype was counted ten times or more. The chain carries TRBV5-4 and TRBJ2-5; 13 bases line up with TRBD2. With 3 bases clipped from V and 5 bases from J, the junction kept 16 bases outside the gene matches. This CDR3 comprises 19 residues. Germline loops: CDR1 SGHNT, CDR2 YYREEE (reference sequence). The chain's CDR3 is CASSSGTSGDGGRVETQYF. CDR3 in DNA: TGTGCCAGCAGCTCCGGGACTAGCGGGGATGGTGGCCGGGTGGAGACCCAGTACTTC.

This clonotype has just a few counts. The chain joins TRBV2 to TRBJ2-3; the match to TRBD2 covers 7 bases. The V segment lost 2 bases and the J segment 4 bases; nucleotides outside the gene matches: 6. CDR1 is SNHLY, CDR2 FYNNEI, per germline. This CDR3 has 15 residues. CDR3 residues: CASSEPGTTADTQYF. DNA for the CDR3: TGTGCCAGCAGTGAACCCGGGACTACCGCAGATACGCAGTATTTT. Supplemented by reference TRBV2 and TRBJ2-3, the full variable domain reads EPEVTQTPSHQVTQMGQEVILRCVPISNHLYFYWYRQILGQKVEFLVSFYNNEISEKSEIFDDQFSVERPDGSNFTLKIRSTKLEDSAMYFCASSEPGTTADTQYFGPGTRLTVL.

The rearrangement uses TRBV6-1 and TRBJ2-7; the D gene could be TRBD1 or TRBD2 (6 bases each). Germline assignment: CDR1 MNHNS and CDR2 SASEGT. V gave up 6 bases and J gave up 6 bases, with 21 bases separating them. The CDR3 is made up of 15 amino acids. The CDR3 DNA follows: TGTGCCAGCAGCCACACGTACGGGGGCACCCTCGAGCAGTACTTC. It is translated as CASSHTYGGTLEQYF.

CDR3 residues: CASTWTVTYNEQFF. The CDR3 nucleotides read TGTGCCAGCACCTGGACAGTTACCTACAATGAGCAGTTCTTC. The chain has TRBV12-3 or TRBV12-4 and TRBJ2-1, with D maybe TRBD1 (6 bases). Trimming took 7 bases from V and 2 from J, leaving 12 bases between them. This CDR3 region has 14 residues.

The chain recombines TRBV20-1 with TRBJ2-7; 8 bases agree with TRBD2. This CDR3 region has 15 residues. Losses at the gene ends were 4 bases for V and 3 bases for J; bases not matched to a gene: 11. CDR1 is DFQATT, CDR2 SNEGSKA, per germline (reference sequence). This CDR3 is CSATLKRGLYYEQYF. CDR3 DNA sequence: TGCAGTGCTACATTAAAGCGGGGGCTTTACTACGAGCAGTACTTC.

The chain couples TRBV10-3 to TRBJ2-7, with 10 bases lining up with TRBD1. Looked up from germline, CDR1 is ENHRY and CDR2 is SYGVKD. The CDR3 totals 17 residues. Trimming cost V 0 bases and J 1 base; bases outside gene matches: 6. CDR3 nucleotides: TGTGCCATCAGTGAGTCGACAGGGGGCCCCTTGTCCTACGAGCAGTACTTC. Translated: CAISESTGGPLSYEQYF.

This clonotype was observed a handful of times. The J gene is TRBJ1-2, the V gene TRBV7-2, with D perhaps matching TRBD1 (5 bases). The length of the CDR3 is 13 residues. V was trimmed by 3 bases and J by 8 bases, leaving 13 bases between them. Per the germline V gene, CDR1 is SGHTA and CDR2 is FQGNSA. CDR3 sequence (DNA): TGTGCCAGCAGCTTTAGGGGCTTGGAAGGCTACACCTTC. This encodes CASSFRGLEGYTF.

This clonotype showed up just a few times. The chain has TRBV12-3 or TRBV12-4 and TRBJ2-1; D ambiguous. This CDR3 contains 15 residues. The ends were cut back, 2 bases at V and 4 bases at J, with 12 bases in the middle. The CDR3 bases are TGTGCCAGCAGTTTAAATAGGCAGATGTACAATGAGCAGTTCTTC. The encoded protein is CASSLNRQMYNEQFF.

This clonotype has a handful of counts. CDR3 residues: CAISEDLAKNIQYF. CDR3 bases: TGTGCCATCAGTGAGGATCTCGCCAAAAACATTCAGTACTTC. V gene TRBV10-3 combines with J gene TRBJ2-4; no definite D call. V shed 2 bases and J shed 1 base, with 6 bases lying between them. The CDR3 has 14 amino acids. The germline V gene encodes CDR1 ENHRY and CDR2 SYGVKD.

The chain joins TRBV7-9 to TRBJ2-5, with D perhaps matching TRBD2 (5 bases). V lost 4 bases and J lost 0, with 18 bases in between. Germline CDR1 reads SEHNR; CDR2 reads FQNEAQ (reference sequence). The CDR3 spans 17 residues. The CDR3 DNA sequence: TGTGCCAGCAGCTCACCCCCCCGGCGGGCATACCAAGAGACCCAGTACTTC. It encodes CASSSPPRRAYQETQYF.

This clonotype was seen repeatedly, ten times or more. The J gene is TRBJ1-4, the V gene TRBV12-3 or TRBV12-4; 8 bases line up with TRBD1. The CDR3 has 14 amino acids. V was clipped by 6 bases and J by 8 bases; unmatched bases: 8. In DNA form, the CDR3 reads TGTGCCAGCAGCCCGACAGGGGTAGTGGAAAAACTGTTTTTT. This translates into CASSPTGVVEKLFF.

The CDR3 loop reads CASGGLASNTGELFF. CDR3 bases: TGTGCCAGCGGGGGACTAGCATCGAACACCGGGGAGCTGTTTTTT. The V and J genes are TRBV12-3 or TRBV12-4 and TRBJ2-2; TRBD2 aligns across 9 bases. With V trimmed by 8 bases and J by 0 bases, 4 bases remained unmatched. The CDR3 has 15 amino acids.

This clonotype was detected only a few times. The CDR3 region has the DNA TGTGCCAGCAGTGCCCTACTAGCGGGGCTTTACTCCTACGAGCAGTACTTC. It specifies CASSALLAGLYSYEQYF. The chain uses TRBV6-1 and TRBJ2-7; 10 bases agree with TRBD2. This CDR3 has 17 amino acids. Germline V lookup: CDR1 MNHNS, CDR2 SASEGT. Trimming removed 4 bases from V and 0 bases from J; junction bases left unmatched: 9.

There are a few counts of this clonotype. The chain uses TRBV29-1 and TRBJ1-2; TRBD1 is a possible D gene (6 bases). V lost 6 bases to trimming and J lost 9 bases, with 17 bases between them. Germline assignment: CDR1 SQVTM and CDR2 ANQGSEA. The CDR3 contains 12 residues. The CDR3 loop reads CSVALGGSSYTF. CDR3 in DNA: TGCAGCGTAGCCCTGGGGGGCTCTAGCTACACCTTC. Complete variable domain (other parts from reference TRBV29-1 and TRBJ1-2): SAVISQKPSRDICQRGTSLTIQCQVDSQVTMMFWYRQQPGQSLTLIATANQGSEATYESGFVIDKFPISRPNLTFSTLTVSNMSPEDSSIYLCSVALGGSSYTFGSGTRLTVV.

The V call is TRBV5-4, the J call TRBJ1-2; perhaps TRBD1 as D (5 bases). Germline CDR1 is SGHNT and CDR2 is YYREEE (reference sequence). The CDR3 sequence is 16 residues long. The ends were cut back, 1 base at V and 4 bases at J, with 17 bases in the middle. The CDR3: CASSLLRGAAPYGYTF. In nucleotides, the CDR3 is TGTGCCAGCAGCTTGCTGAGGGGAGCCGCCCCCTATGGCTACACCTTC.

This clonotype was picked up a small number of times. This rearrangement joins TRBV4-1 to TRBJ2-1; TRBD2 is a possible D gene (5 bases). From germline, CDR1 is MGHRA and CDR2 YSYEKL. Trimming removed 0 bases at V and 9 bases at J, with 18 bases between. This CDR3 is 16 amino acids long. CDR3 DNA sequence: TGCGCCAGCAGCCAAGAGGCCAGGAGGCTAACCAGTGAGCAGTTCTTC. This gives the protein CASSQEARRLTSEQFF.

This clonotype was detected many times. The chain links TRBV5-5 to TRBJ2-7; 7 bases are a match to TRBD1. The CDR3 is 15 residues long. Looked up from germline, CDR1 is SGHKS and CDR2 is YYEKEE (reference sequence). V was clipped by 4 bases and J by 2 bases; unmatched bases: 9. The CDR3 is CASSRGQQGTYEQYV. CDR3 sequence (DNA): TGTGCCAGCAGCCGGGGACAGCAAGGGACCTACGAGCAGTACGTC.

The chain couples TRBV5-4 to TRBJ1-2; weak D call: TRBD1 (6 bases). With 3 bases removed from V and 8 bases from J, the gap between germline ends came to 20 bases. This CDR3 has 15 residues. Germline lookup yields CDR1 SGHNT and CDR2 YYREEE (reference sequence). The CDR3, as DNA: TGTGCCAGCAGCTGGAGAGGACAGCCAGGGGACGGCTACACCTTC. This encodes CASSWRGQPGDGYTF.

This clonotype was counted a few times. The J gene is TRBJ2-1, the V gene TRBV5-1; 8 bases match TRBD2. The V and J ends lost 2 bases and 3 bases, in that order; junction bases with no gene match: 4. Germline CDR1 reads SGHRS; CDR2 reads YFSETQ. CDR3 size: 15 residues. In nucleotides, the CDR3 is TGCGCCAGCAGCTTTCAAGCGGGGGACTACAATGAGCAGTTCTTC. This encodes CASSFQAGDYNEQFF. Looking up the rest from reference TRBV5-1 and TRBJ2-1 gives the full variable domain: KAGVTQTPRYLIKTRGQQVTLSCSPISGHRSVSWYQQTPGQGLQFLFEYFSETQRNKGNFPGRFSGRQFSNSRSEMNVSTLELGDSALYLCASSFQAGDYNEQFFGPGTRLTVL.

This chain links TRBV9 with TRBJ1-2; D not certain. The CDR3 covers 16 residues. Per germline, CDR1 SGDLS and CDR2 YYNGEE. Trimming took off 4 bases at V and 3 bases at J, with 19 bases between the two ends. The CDR3 nucleotides read TGTGCCAGCAGCCCGCTGGTAGGCCGGGCTGACTATGGCTACACCTTC. Protein sequence: CASSPLVGRADYGYTF.